The T cell receptor beta chain under discussion was sequenced for a study of early stage breast cancer tumors. Study-wide results and limits: In about 90% of the 16 patients, blood comparison separated tumor from normal breast. Compared with adjacent normal breast tissue, tumors showed around 2.7-fold greater T cell density and higher clonality.

With regard to this clone: Its antigen is not known.

The germline gives CDR1 SGHRS, CDR2 YFSETQ. The V and J ends lost 4 bases and 2 bases respectively, with 12 bases between them. This CDR3 is built from 14 residues. Blood replicates held 0.5 ug DNA, tumor or normal breast around 1.5 ug, two each. Sequencing used immunoSEQ multiplex PCR; TCRdb keeps in-frame clones, though not all of them. This table has some 30,000 clones, approximately 84% appearing once. The chain employs TRBV5-1 and TRBJ1-1; possible D gene TRBD1, 6 bases. The clonotype comes from a person aged 50-59 years with breast cancer. The material sequenced was blood. CDR3 nucleotides: TGCGCCAGCAGCGGGGGCCTTTCAAACACTGAAGCTTTCTTT. As protein: CASSGGLSNTEAFF.